This T cell receptor (beta chain) appears in the sequencing data of a study of long-term antiretroviral therapy in people with HIV (dated by TCRdb to the early 2020s). With respect to the entire study: The earliest samples were collected approximately a decade before the 2015 WHO recommendation for immediate ART, a period when ART was typically delayed until CD4 counts fell. This retrospective serial study examined whether starting ART and sustained HIV suppression were associated with changes in the composition and diversity of the TRB repertoire in peripheral blood. The cohort contributed roughly 190 cryopreserved PBMC samples from about 31 adults with confirmed HIV infection, collected serially over a mean of approximately six years (range 1-12). Of the approximately 28 participants with HIV, 10 to 11 were female. No cross-contamination during QIAcube processing was shown when test extractions of a monoclonal T-cell line were performed alongside roughly 30 polyclonal samples. Findings and caveats that apply to the study as a whole: Inferences about post-ART repertoire changes are limited because no data were available on ART adherence, viral resistance or therapy changes. CDR3 length ranges in HIV repertoires were narrower than in controls, and network structure suggested an antigen-experienced repertoire with only a slight naive shift after ART. The samples span the years 2004 to 2017, and the ART regimens used may be less effective than current regimens. Because PBMC availability was limited, only the TCR beta chain was sequenced, with no alpha chain pairing. At every time point, the repertoire was dominated by expanded TRB clones first identified before ART initiation, although this dominance fluctuated and, in many PLHIV, declined after ART. Unsorted PBMC were profiled instead of sorted CD4+ and CD8+ T cells because pre-ART samples had limited cell numbers. Starting ART was linked to a significant rise in TRB diversity, yet even with long-term ART the diversity remained significantly lower than in transplant donor controls.

The CDR3 runs 15 amino acids, cysteine and phenylalanine included. CDR3 DNA only is kept here, 45 bases in frame from base 1. V is pared back by 1 base and J by 4 bases, with 11 bases lying between the germline termini. CDR1 MDHEN and CDR2 SYDVKM were looked up in the germline V gene. The immunoSEQ hsTCRB v3.0 assay was used at survey level resolution for TRB variable region sequencing. A depth of roughly 35,000-50,000 T-cell genomes per sample was targeted for TRB sequencing. Pooled TRB libraries were sequenced on an Illumina MiSeq with a v3 150-cycle kit. The study's own analysis went as follows. Analysis of repertoires was carried out in R inside a reproducible Nextflow workflow spanning QC, data transformation and analysis. LymphoSeq2, an R package for AIRR-Seq data exploration, was used to implement custom analyses. Four samples that yielded fewer than 5000 total TRB sequences were excluded, so that 150 to 200 HIV repertoires were analyzed. Among the roughly 190 retained HIV repertoires, some 60 were collected before ART initiation and fewer than 150 were collected after ART initiation. Repertoires were downsampled to 5000 TRB nucleotide sequences, and summary statistics were averaged over 100 downsampling iterations. TRB sequences were retained for analysis only if CDR3 regions of at least seven amino acids were present. Diversity was assessed using a clonality score derived from Shannon entropy and using the Gini coefficient. In repertoire networks, the top 5000 CDR3 amino acid sequences were linked whenever an edit distance of one separated two sequences. Antigen specificity groups and MHC restriction were predicted for TRB CDR3 amino acid sequences with GLIPH2. Known CMV, EBV, HIV or tissue antigen associations were flagged by matching CDR3 amino acid sequences against VDJdb and McPAS-TCR. Pre-ART, post-ART and control groups were compared with Wilcoxon signed-rank tests and Holm-Bonferroni correction. TCRdb's version of the immuneACCESS table is confined to in-frame rearrangements and falls short of the full clone set. An unresolved V gene accounts for under half of the shortfall where checked; the remainder is of unknown origin. The V and J calls and clone size were taken over from that table, and D and trimming were inferred from the DNA. This sample holds about 28,000 clones; roughly 80% were observed only once. Approximately 7.2% of the sample is held by the ten biggest clonotypes.

Inclusion was restricted to participants for whom at least one PBMC sample before ART initiation and at least two post-ART samples were available. All participants with HIV were treated in the United States of America. Before DNA extraction, cryopreserved samples of about 1-10 million PBMC were thawed and washed. At the time of the earliest PBMC sample for each participant with HIV, ages ranged from about 20 to 54 years. PBMC samples from each participant spanned 1-4 timepoints before ART initiation and 2-8 timepoints after ART initiation, with a median of 7 samples. Serial HIV viral load, CD4+ T-cell count, ART history and demographic data were obtained for every participant. Using a Qiagen kit on a QIAcube, genomic DNA was extracted from unsorted PBMC, with samples processed in batches of 12. About this clone itself: Which antigen it targets is not known. No quality values exist for individual bases; no much larger clone is one base distant.

The V and J genes are TRBV28 and TRBJ2-1; TRBD2 is perhaps the D gene, given 5 matching bases. This specimen consisted of unsorted PBMCs, obtained 0.3 years after starting antiretroviral therapy. This clonotype was sampled from a man aged 35-49 years with HIV. The nucleotide sequence reads TGTGCCAGCAGTTTATTAGGAAGCGGATACAATGAGCAGTTCTTC. The resulting protein is CASSLLGSGYNEQFF.